These 15 T cell receptor beta chains share one sample of origin, sequenced in a study of cytomegalovirus exposure and HLA in healthy donors. The study ran its PCR with 60 Vbeta and 13 Jbeta primers. TCRdb's copy holds only in-frame clones and misses some; the assay was immunoSEQ multiplex PCR. The sample consists of about 79,000 clones, 74% of them appearing once. The sequenced sample consisted of PBMCs. All receptors derive from a man between 35 and 55 years old in good health and CMV-seropositive.

The rearrangement joins TRBV5-1 to TRBJ2-3; a weak D match, TRBD1 (6 bases). Germline loops: CDR1 SGHRS, CDR2 YFSETQ. The CDR3 spans 15 residues. The V end was cut by 0 bases, the J end by 3 bases, with 11 bases between. CDR3 protein: CASSLVGQKTDTQYF. The CDR3 nucleotides read TGCGCCAGCAGCTTGGTGGGACAAAAAACAGATACGCAGTATTTT.

The chain is built from TRBV28 and TRBJ1-4; TRBD1 aligns across 9 bases. The germline CDR1 and CDR2 sequences are MDHEN and SYDVKM. V lost 6 bases to trimming and J lost 10 bases; unmatched junction nucleotides: 9. This CDR3 has 14 amino acids. The CDR3 sequence is CASSLTMDRGKLFF. The CDR3 DNA reads as TGTGCCAGCAGCCTGACTATGGACAGGGGAAAACTGTTTTTT.

The V gene is TRBV7-2, the J gene TRBJ2-5; TRBD2 matches 8 bases. V was clipped by 5 bases and J by 0 bases; unmatched bases: 5. From germline, CDR1 is SGHTA and CDR2 FQGNSA. The CDR3 runs 15 residues. The CDR3 coding sequence is TGTGCCAGCAGCCTAGAGCGGGGGTACCAAGAGACCCAGTACTTC. Translation gives CASSLERGYQETQYF.

V and J are TRBV9 and TRBJ1-2, with D unclear. CDR1 and CDR2 (germline): SGDLS, YYNGEE. Deletions cut 0 bases from V and 8 bases from J, with 8 bases between. This CDR3 has 12 residues. The CDR3 DNA reads TGTGCCAGCAGCGTAGTAGGCGGGGGCTACACCTTC. It translates to CASSVVGGGYTF.

This CDR3 reads CAVQGARGHEQYF. As DNA, the CDR3 is TGTGCCGTACAGGGGGCGAGGGGCCACGAGCAGTACTTC. The chain carries TRBV10-3 and TRBJ2-7; 9 bases are shared with TRBD1. The CDR3 consists of 13 residues. Per germline, CDR1 ENHRY and CDR2 SYGVKD. Trimming removed 11 bases from V and 5 bases from J; junction bases left unmatched: 10.

The V gene is TRBV30, the J gene TRBJ1-2, with 8 bases aligning to TRBD1. The junction had 6 bases not matched to a gene; V was cut back by 2 bases and J by 4 bases. There are 14 residues in the CDR3. Germline loops: CDR1 GTSNPN, CDR2 SVGIG (reference sequence). The CDR3 loop reads CAWSHQGASYGYTF. For the CDR3, the DNA is TGTGCCTGGAGTCATCAGGGGGCAAGCTATGGCTACACCTTC.

The chain joins TRBV19 to TRBJ2-3; the D is unclear. Trimming took 2 bases from V and 1 from J, leaving 4 bases between them. The germline gives CDR1 LNHDA, CDR2 SQIVND (reference sequence). The CDR3 runs 13 residues. The CDR3 here is CASSISGTDTQYF. The CDR3 region has the DNA TGTGCCAGTAGTATATCCGGCACAGATACGCAGTATTTT.

The chain's CDR3 is CAIRGTSGAGASTDTQYF. As DNA, the CDR3 is TGTGCCATCAGGGGGACTAGCGGGGCTGGGGCCTCCACAGATACGCAGTATTTT. The chain employs TRBV10-3 and TRBJ2-3, with 13 bases matching TRBD2. This CDR3 spans 18 amino acids. V lost 6 bases and J lost 2; bases outside the gene matches: 11. Germline V CDR1 and CDR2: ENHRY, SYGVKD.

This chain links TRBV28 with TRBJ1-2; the match to TRBD1 covers 7 bases. CDR3 length equals 16 residues. J lost 4 bases, V lost 5 bases, and 13 bases had no gene match. CDR1 and CDR2 (germline): MDHEN, SYDVKM. In DNA, the CDR3 is TGTGCCAGCAGTCAACTAGAACGACAGGGTCCCTATGGCTACACCTTC. Its translation is CASSQLERQGPYGYTF.

This clone has a handful of counts. This chain uses TRBV9 with TRBJ2-5; 10 nucleotides agree with TRBD2. CDR3 length: 14 amino acids. The V gene's germline CDR1 is SGDLS and CDR2 YYNGEE. The trim removed 3 bases at V and 4 bases at J, leaving 3 bases unmatched. In DNA, the CDR3 is TGTGCCAGCAGCGCCCGGACTAGCGGAGAGACCCAGTACTTC. As protein: CASSARTSGETQYF.

The chain employs TRBV30 and TRBJ1-4; D is ambiguous. Germline V lookup: CDR1 GTSNPN, CDR2 SVGIG (reference sequence). The CDR3 spans 12 residues. The V gene lost 4 bases and the J gene lost 4 bases, with 7 bases spanning the gap. CDR3 DNA sequence: TGTGCCTGGACTACAGATAATGAAAAACTGTTTTTT. Protein sequence: CAWTTDNEKLFF.

CDR3 protein: CASSSLLPGETQYF. CDR3 nucleotides: TGTGCCAGCAGCTCCTTATTACCCGGGGAGACCCAGTACTTC. The rearrangement uses TRBV11-2 and TRBJ2-5; no definite D call. Trimming took 4 bases from V and 5 from J, leaving 14 bases between them. CDR1 SGHAT and CDR2 FQNNGV come from the germline V gene. This CDR3 has 14 residues.

This clone has only a few counts. The same CDR3 arises from other DNA sequences in this sample as well. This sequence joins TRBV28 and TRBJ2-5; D not resolved. The CDR3 totals 11 residues. Germline CDR1 reads MDHEN; CDR2 reads SYDVKM. V was pared by 3 bases and J by 8 bases, with 7 bases between. The CDR3 bases are TGTGCCAGCAGTTTGCGTGAAACCCAGTACTTC. It yields the protein CASSLRETQYF.

The chain links TRBV2 to TRBJ2-5; no reliable D call. Germline V gene data show CDR1 as SNHLY and CDR2 as FYNNEI. Trimming removed 5 bases at V and 2 bases at J, with 9 bases between. The CDR3 contains 13 residues. The CDR3 nucleotides are TGTGCCAGCAGTTTTAGTCTACAAGAGACCCAGTACTTC. Protein product: CASSFSLQETQYF.

The chain couples TRBV13 to TRBJ1-4; D ambiguous. This CDR3 has 13 residues. Germline CDR1 and CDR2: PRHDT and FYEKMQ (reference sequence). V lost 5 bases and J 10 bases, leaving 14 bases between the germline ends. The CDR3 loop reads CASSPSGNGKLFF. The CDR3 nucleotides are TGTGCCAGCAGCCCCTCCGGGAACGGAAAACTGTTTTTT.